The 3 T cell receptor beta chains presented below share a single source sample, sequenced in a study of blood T cell repertoires in COVID-19. Assay: immunoSEQ multiplex PCR; the TCRdb copy retains only in-frame clones and omits some. The table has 150,000 or so clones, about 85% seen once. Sequenced: peripheral blood. These receptor sequences come from a human donor with acute or convalescent COVID-19. The donor label of this sample is uncertain.

The J gene is TRBJ2-7, the V gene TRBV3-1 (or the pseudogene TRBV3-2); weak D call: TRBD1 (5 bases). This CDR3 contains 15 residues. V was clipped by 1 base and J by 4 bases, with 14 bases between them. From germline, CDR1 is LGHDT and CDR2 YNNKEL (reference sequence). The CDR3: CASSQGRAGRYEQYF. Written as DNA, the CDR3 is TGTGCCAGCAGCCAAGGAAGGGCAGGGCGGTACGAGCAGTACTTC.

The gene calls are TRBV4-3 and TRBJ1-2, with TRBD1 matching over 8 bases. The CDR3 consists of 18 residues. V gave up 0 bases and J gave up 5 bases; unmatched junction bases: 14. In germline, CDR1 is LGHNA, CDR2 YSLEER. Here the CDR3 reads CASSQEAIRQGASYGYTF. DNA of the CDR3: TGCGCCAGCAGCCAAGAAGCGATTCGGCAGGGGGCTAGTTATGGCTACACCTTC.

This clone has a single count. The chain links TRBV4-1 to TRBJ2-3; D is perhaps TRBD2 (5 bases). The CDR3 consists of 17 residues. CDR1 is MGHRA and CDR2 is YSYEKL in the germline V gene. V was cut by 3 bases and J by 0 bases, with 16 bases left in between. The CDR3 bases are TGCGCCAGCAGCCAGGGATCAGCGGCGGCTAGCACAGATACGCAGTATTTT. Protein product: CASSQGSAAASTDTQYF.